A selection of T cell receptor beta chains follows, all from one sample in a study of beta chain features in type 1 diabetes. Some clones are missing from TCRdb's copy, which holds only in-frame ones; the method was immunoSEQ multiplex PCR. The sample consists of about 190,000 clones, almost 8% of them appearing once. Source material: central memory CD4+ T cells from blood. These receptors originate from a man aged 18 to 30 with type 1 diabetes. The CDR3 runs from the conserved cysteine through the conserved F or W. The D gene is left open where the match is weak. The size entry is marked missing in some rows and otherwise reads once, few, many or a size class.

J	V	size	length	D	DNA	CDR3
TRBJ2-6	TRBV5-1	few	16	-	TGCGCCAGCGGCGGCAGGGGATTTTCTGGGGCCAACGTCCTGACTTTC	CASGGRGFSGANVLTF
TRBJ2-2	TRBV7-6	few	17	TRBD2	TGTGCCAGCAGCTTAGAGACTAGCGGGATTAATATCGGGGAGCTGTTTTTT	CASSLETSGINIGELFF
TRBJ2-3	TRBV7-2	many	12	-	TGTGCCAGCAGTACATCGGGAGATACGCAGTATTTT	CASSTSGDTQYF
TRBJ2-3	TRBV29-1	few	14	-	TGCAGCGTTGGGGGCTTGACCGTCACAGATACGCAGTATTTT	CSVGGLTVTDTQYF
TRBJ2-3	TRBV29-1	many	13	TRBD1	TGCAGCGCTGTGACAGGGGACACAGATACGCAGTATTTT	CSAVTGDTDTQYF
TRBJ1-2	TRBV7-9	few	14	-	TGTGCCAGCAGCTTAGCAAGCAGGGGCTATGGCTACACCTTC	CASSLASRGYGYTF
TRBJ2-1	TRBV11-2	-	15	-	TGTGCCAGCAGCAAAGCGGCAGCGGGCAACAATGAGCAGTTCTTC	CASSKAAAGNNEQFF
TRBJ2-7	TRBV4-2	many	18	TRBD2	TGTGCCAGCAGCCGGGGCGTGTCCGGACTAGCGGGAGGGAACGAGCAGTACTTC	CASSRGVSGLAGGNEQYF
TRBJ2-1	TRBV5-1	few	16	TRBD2	TGCGCCAGCACCGCGACTAGCGGTACCTCCTACAATGAGCAGTTCTTC	CASTATSGTSYNEQFF
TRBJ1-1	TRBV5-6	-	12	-	TGTGCCAGCAGTTCAGTGAACACTGAAGCTTTCTTT	CASSSVNTEAFF
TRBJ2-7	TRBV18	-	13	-	TGTGCCAGCTCGCGTCAGGGGTGGGGCGAGCAGTACTTC	CASSRQGWGEQYF
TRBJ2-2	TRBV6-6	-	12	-	TGTGCCAGCTCAGGGGACACCGGGGAGCTGTTTTTT	CASSGDTGELFF
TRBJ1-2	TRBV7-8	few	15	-	TGTGCCAGCACCTCGCTTAGGGAGTCCGGGTATGGCTACACCTTC	CASTSLRESGYGYTF
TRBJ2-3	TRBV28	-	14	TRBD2	TGTGCCAGCAGACCGGGACTAGATTTACATACGCAGTATTTT	CASRPGLDLHTQYF
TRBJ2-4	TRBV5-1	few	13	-	TGCGCCAGCAGCCCAGGGACACAAAACATTCAGTACTTC	CASSPGTQNIQYF
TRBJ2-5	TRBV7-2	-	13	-	TGTGCCAGCAGCTTAGGCAGGGCCGAGACCCAGTACTTC	CASSLGRAETQYF
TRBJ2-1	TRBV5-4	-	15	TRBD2	TGTGCCAGCAGTACCGGGACTAGCGGGGGTTATGAGCAGTTCTTC	CASSTGTSGGYEQFF
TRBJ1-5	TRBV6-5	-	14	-	TGTGCCAGCAGTTATAAGCGGGGCAATCAGCCCCAGCATTTT	CASSYKRGNQPQHF
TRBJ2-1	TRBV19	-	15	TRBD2	TGTGCCAGTAGTCCCCTCAGCGGGAGGGACAATGAGCAGTTCTTC	CASSPLSGRDNEQFF
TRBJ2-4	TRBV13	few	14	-	TGTGCCAGCAGCTCCGGACATGGCGAAAACATTCAGTACTTC	CASSSGHGENIQYF
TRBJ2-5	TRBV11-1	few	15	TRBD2	TGTGCCAGCAGCTTGGTACTAGCGGGTCTCGGGACCCAGTACTTC	CASSLVLAGLGTQYF
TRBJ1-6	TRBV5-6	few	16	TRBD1	TGTGCCAGCAGCTTGCCAGGGGGCGTTTATAATTCACCCCTCCACTTT	CASSLPGGVYNSPLHF
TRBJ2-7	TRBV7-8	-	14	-	TGTGCCAGCAGCCCAAACCTGGACGGAGGTGAGCAGTACTTC	CASSPNLDGGEQYF
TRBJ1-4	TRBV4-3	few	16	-	TGCGCCAGCAGCCTCCATCCGACAGGAGCTAATGAAAAACTGTTTTTT	CASSLHPTGANEKLFF
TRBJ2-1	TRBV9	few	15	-	TGTGCCAGCAGCGTAGCCAGAACCACCTACAATGAGCAGTTCTTC	CASSVARTTYNEQFF
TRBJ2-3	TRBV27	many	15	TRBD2	TGTGCCAGCAGTTTGGGACTAGAGTCCGCAGATACGCAGTATTTT	CASSLGLESADTQYF
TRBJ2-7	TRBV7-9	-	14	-	TGTGCCAGCAGCCCGTCCGGGGGTCAGAGCGAGCAGTACTTC	CASSPSGGQSEQYF
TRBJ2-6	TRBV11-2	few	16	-	TGTGCCAGCAGCGTCACCTACAGGGCTGGGGCCAACGTCCTGACTTTC	CASSVTYRAGANVLTF
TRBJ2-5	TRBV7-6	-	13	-	TGTGCCAGCAGCACTACTAGCCTAGAGACCCAGTACTTC	CASSTTSLETQYF
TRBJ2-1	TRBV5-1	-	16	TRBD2	TGCGCCAGCAGCTTGGAAGCGGGAAATCGCTACAATGAGCAGTTCTTC	CASSLEAGNRYNEQFF
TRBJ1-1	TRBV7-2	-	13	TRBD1	TGTGCCAGCAGCTCGAGACAGGGGACTGAAGCTTTCTTT	CASSSRQGTEAFF
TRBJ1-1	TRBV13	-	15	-	TGTGCCAGCAGCGACCGACACCGGGGGAACACTGAAGCTTTCTTT	CASSDRHRGNTEAFF
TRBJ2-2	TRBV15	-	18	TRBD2	TGTGCCACCAGCGGCTCTCGAAACGCGGGGGGAGCCACCGGGGAGCTGTTTTTT	CATSGSRNAGGATGELFF
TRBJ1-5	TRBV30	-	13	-	TGTGCCTGGAGTAAAACAGGGTCTCAGCCCCAGCATTTT	CAWSKTGSQPQHF
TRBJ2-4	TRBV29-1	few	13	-	TGCAGCGCCAGACAGGTTCTCGGGAACATTCAGTACTTC	CSARQVLGNIQYF
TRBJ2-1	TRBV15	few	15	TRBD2	TGTGCCACCACCATGGGGCTAGCGGGGAACAATGAGCAGTTCTTC	CATTMGLAGNNEQFF
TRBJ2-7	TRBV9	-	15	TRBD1	TGTGCCAGCAGCGTAGGGGACAGTAGTTCCTACGAGCAGTACTTC	CASSVGDSSSYEQYF
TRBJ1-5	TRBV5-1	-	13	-	TGCGCCAGCAGCTTGGCCGGGAATCAGCCCCAGCATTTT	CASSLAGNQPQHF
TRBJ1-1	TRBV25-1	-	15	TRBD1	TGTGCCAGCAGTGGGACAGGGGGGAAGAACACTGAAGCTTTCTTT	CASSGTGGKNTEAFF
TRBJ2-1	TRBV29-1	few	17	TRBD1	TGCAGCGTTGCCAGGGGGCAAGGAGGGGGTTATCCTAATGAGCAGTTCTTC	CSVARGQGGGYPNEQFF
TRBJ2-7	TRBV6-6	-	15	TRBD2	TGTGCCAGCAGTTTGACTAGCCTGCTCACGTACGAGCAGTACTTC	CASSLTSLLTYEQYF
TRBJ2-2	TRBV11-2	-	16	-	TGTGCCAGCAGCTCTACCGTATGGACGGGGACCGGGGAGCTGTTTTTT	CASSSTVWTGTGELFF
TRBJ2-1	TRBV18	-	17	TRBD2	TGTGCCAGCTCACCACCGGGGTTTAGGACTAGCGGGGATGAGCAGTTCTTC	CASSPPGFRTSGDEQFF
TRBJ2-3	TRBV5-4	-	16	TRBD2	TGTGCCAGCAGCATTATAGCGGGGGGGCCGCCAGATACGCAGTATTTT	CASSIIAGGPPDTQYF
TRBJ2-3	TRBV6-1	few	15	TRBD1	TGTGCCAGCAGCAGGACAGGGGGCCTAACAGATACGCAGTATTTT	CASSRTGGLTDTQYF
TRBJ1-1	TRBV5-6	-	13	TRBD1	TGTGCCAGCACCGGGACAGGGGGCACTGAAGCTTTCTTT	CASTGTGGTEAFF
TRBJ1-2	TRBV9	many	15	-	TGTGCCAGCAGCGTGGGGACTTACCCCAACTATGGCTACACCTTC	CASSVGTYPNYGYTF
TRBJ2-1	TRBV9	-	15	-	TGTGCCAGCAGCGTAGGCCCAGGGTGGGAAAATGAGCAGTTCTTC	CASSVGPGWENEQFF
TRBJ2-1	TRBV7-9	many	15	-	TGTGCCAGCAGCTTAGCGCTACAGGGCCGCAATGAGCAGTTCTTC	CASSLALQGRNEQFF
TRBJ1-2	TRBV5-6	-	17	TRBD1	TGTGCCAGCAGCTTGGGACAGGGAGTCATGGCAAACTATGGCTACACCTTC	CASSLGQGVMANYGYTF
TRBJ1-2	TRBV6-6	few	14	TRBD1	TGTGCCGGAGCTGGCTTGGGACAGGGCTATGGCTACACCTTC	CAGAGLGQGYGYTF
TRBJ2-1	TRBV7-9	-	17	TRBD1	TGTGCCAGCAGCTTAGGCCTAGACAGGGGCCCTAACAATGAGCAGTTCTTC	CASSLGLDRGPNNEQFF
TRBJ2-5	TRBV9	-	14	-	TGTGCCAGCAGCCCCAGGGGCGTCCAAGAGACCCAGTACTTC	CASSPRGVQETQYF